Below are 20 T cell receptor beta chains sequenced from a single sample in a study of blood T cell repertoires in COVID-19. Generated by immunoSEQ multiplex PCR, the TCRdb table keeps only in-frame clones and is missing some. This sample has over 200,000 clones; 70% to 90% occur once, and the top ten carry about 6%. The sequenced material came from peripheral blood. Every receptor here comes from an elderly man with acute or convalescent COVID-19.

The rearrangement links TRBV5-4 to TRBJ2-7, with a tentative D call TRBD2 (5 bases). With 3 bases removed from V and 4 bases from J, the gap between germline ends came to 14 bases. The CDR3 is made up of 14 amino acids. Germline CDR1 reads SGHNT; CDR2 reads YYREEE (reference sequence). The CDR3 here is CASSSAGRGYEQYV. The DNA of the CDR3 is TGTGCCAGCAGCTCGGCAGGCCGAGGGTACGAGCAGTACGTC.

The chain employs TRBV15 and TRBJ1-4; 8 positions agree with TRBD1. From germline, CDR1 is LNHNV and CDR2 YYDKDF (reference sequence). The CDR3 has 15 amino acids. With 4 bases clipped from V and 8 bases from J, the junction kept 9 bases outside the gene matches. CDR3 amino acids: CATSKGTGLQEKLFF. For the CDR3, the DNA is TGTGCCACCAGCAAGGGGACAGGCCTTCAGGAAAAACTGTTTTTT.

The chain joins TRBV27 to TRBJ1-4; unclear D gene. With 6 bases removed from V and 4 bases from J, the gap between germline ends came to 15 bases. This CDR3 region has 15 residues. CDR1 is MNHEY and CDR2 is SMNVEV in the germline V gene (reference sequence). The CDR3 spells CASRRGTVYNEKLFF. The CDR3 bases are TGTGCCAGCAGACGTGGCACAGTCTATAATGAAAAACTGTTTTTT.

This rearrangement joins TRBV19 to TRBJ2-3; D is possibly TRBD2 (5 bases). Trimming left V 9 bases short and J 1 base short, with 14 bases between. This CDR3 is 14 amino acids long. Germline values: CDR1 LNHDA, CDR2 SQIVND (reference sequence). CDR3 DNA sequence: TGTGCCAGCCAGGACTGGGTTGGCACAGATACGCAGTATTTT. Translating gives CASQDWVGTDTQYF. Full variable domain (outside the CDR3, taken from reference TRBV19 and TRBJ2-3): DGGITQSPKYLFRKEGQNVTLSCEQNLNHDAMYWYRQDPGQGLRLIYYSQIVNDFQKGDIAEGYSVSREKKESFPLTVTSAQKNPTAFYLCASQDWVGTDTQYFGPGTRLTVL.

V is TRBV19 and J is TRBJ1-4, with a weak D call TRBD1 (6 bases). CDR1 is LNHDA and CDR2 is SQIVND in the germline V gene (reference sequence). V gave up 4 bases and J gave up 2 bases, with 14 bases separating them. The CDR3 consists of 16 residues. The CDR3 sequence is CASSTNRDKTNEKLFF. The CDR3, as DNA: TGTGCCAGTAGTACAAACCGGGACAAGACTAATGAAAAACTGTTTTTT. The entire variable domain, with the rest obtained from reference TRBV19 and TRBJ1-4, is as follows: DGGITQSPKYLFRKEGQNVTLSCEQNLNHDAMYWYRQDPGQGLRLIYYSQIVNDFQKGDIAEGYSVSREKKESFPLTVTSAQKNPTAFYLCASSTNRDKTNEKLFFGSGTQLSVL.

The chain is built from TRBV30 and TRBJ2-1, with 12 nucleotides matching TRBD2. J lost 7 bases, V lost 4 bases, and 17 bases had no gene match. Germline-derived CDR1 and CDR2 are GTSNPN and SVGIG (reference sequence). This CDR3 is 18 amino acids long. In DNA, the CDR3 is TGTGCCTGGAAACCAAGCCACAGACTAGCGGGAGTGAAAAATGAGCAGTTCTTC. It translates to CAWKPSHRLAGVKNEQFF.

This clone was seen just once. The chain uses TRBV30 and TRBJ2-1, with 8 bases fitting TRBD2. Trimming at V came to 2 bases and at J to 2 bases, leaving 5 bases not matched to a gene. CDR3 length: 15 amino acids. CDR1 and CDR2 (germline): GTSNPN, SVGIG (reference sequence). This chain's CDR3 is CAWSINSGAYNEQFF. The CDR3 bases are TGTGCCTGGAGTATTAATAGCGGGGCCTACAATGAGCAGTTCTTC.

This chain connects TRBV5-1 to TRBJ1-6, with unresolved D. V lost 5 bases and J lost 8, with 14 bases in between. Germline-derived CDR1 and CDR2 are SGHRS and YFSETQ. This CDR3 spans 14 amino acids. DNA of the CDR3: TGCGCCAGCAGTCCCGGGGTACGCGATTCACCCCTCCACTTT. Its protein product is CASSPGVRDSPLHF.

V and J are TRBV27 and TRBJ1-6; 7 bases align to TRBD1. Per germline, CDR1 MNHEY and CDR2 SMNVEV (reference sequence). This CDR3 is built from 14 residues. The V segment lost 4 bases and the J segment 6 bases; nucleotides outside the gene matches: 3. In DNA form, the CDR3 reads TGTGCCAGCAGTTCGAGGGACAGTAATTCACCCCTCCACTTT. Translated: CASSSRDSNSPLHF.

V and J are TRBV19 and TRBJ2-7, with 8 bases lining up with TRBD2. Losses at the gene ends were 10 bases for V and 3 bases for J; bases not matched to a gene: 8. CDR1 and CDR2 (germline): LNHDA, SQIVND (reference sequence). The CDR3 loop spans 13 amino acids. As DNA, the CDR3 is TGTGCCACCGGGACTAGTGTAGGCTACGAGCAGTACTTC. The encoded protein is CATGTSVGYEQYF.

This sequence joins TRBV24-1 and TRBJ2-1; 13 nucleotides agree with TRBD2. Germline V gene data show CDR1 as KGHDR and CDR2 as SFDVKD. The junction had 4 bases not matched to a gene; V was cut back by 7 bases and J by 5 bases. The CDR3 is made up of 15 amino acids. The CDR3 DNA reads TGTGCCACCAGGGCCGGGACTAGCGGGAACAATGAGCAGTTCTTC. Translated: CATRAGTSGNNEQFF.

A single count supports this clone. CDR3 region: CASSPPGTGVSVDTQYF. Written as DNA, the CDR3 is TGCGCCAGCAGTCCTCCCGGGACAGGGGTTTCCGTAGATACGCAGTATTTT. The chain joins TRBV10-2 to TRBJ2-3; 10 positions agree with TRBD1. The CDR3 extends over 17 amino acids. Losses at the gene ends were 5 bases for V and 5 bases for J; bases not matched to a gene: 13. Germline lookup yields CDR1 WSHSY and CDR2 SAAADI.

CDR3 sequence: CASSTTTDRASTDTQYF. As DNA, the CDR3 is TGTGCCAGCAGTACCACTACAGACAGGGCTTCGACAGATACGCAGTATTTT. V usage is TRBV2 and J usage is TRBJ2-3, with 7 positions matching TRBD1. Germline V lookup: CDR1 SNHLY, CDR2 FYNNEI. This CDR3 comprises 17 residues. The V gene end was trimmed by 5 bases and the J gene end by 3 bases; junction bases not matched to a gene: 14.

The genes are TRBV7-2 and TRBJ1-3; D remains unclear. The CDR3 has 14 residues. Germline values: CDR1 SGHTA, CDR2 FQGNSA. Trimming stripped 5 bases from V and 0 bases from J, with 8 bases between. For the CDR3, the DNA is TGTGCCAGCAGCCGGGAGAGCTCTGGAAACACCATATATTTT. Protein product: CASSRESSGNTIYF. Based on the CDR3 plus reference TRBV7-2 and TRBJ1-3, the full variable domain is GAGVSQSPSNKVTEKGKDVELRCDPISGHTALYWYRQSLGQGLEFLIYFQGNSAPDKSGLPSDRFSAERTGGSVSTLTIQRTQQEDSAVYLCASSRESSGNTIYFGEGSWLTVV.

The rearrangement uses TRBV7-3 and TRBJ2-3, with D perhaps TRBD2 (6 bases). This CDR3 spans 14 amino acids. The germline V gene encodes CDR1 SGHTA and CDR2 FQGTGA. The V end lost 6 bases, the J end lost 3 bases, and 13 bases lay between the germline ends. The CDR3 coding sequence is TGTGCCAGCAGTCCGGGACTTTCAACAGATACGCAGTATTTT. Amino acids: CASSPGLSTDTQYF.

The chain carries TRBV20-1 and TRBJ2-1, with 7 bases lining up with TRBD2. Germline V gives CDR1 DFQATT, CDR2 SNEGSKA (reference sequence). The CDR3 has 11 amino acids. CDR3 loop: CSIPGGNEQFF. The CDR3 coding sequence is TGCAGCATTCCCGGGGGGAATGAGCAGTTCTTC.

The CDR3 loop reads CATSEASGYTGELFF. The CDR3 coding sequence is TGTGCCACCAGTGAGGCTAGCGGGTACACCGGGGAGCTGTTTTTT. The chain is built from TRBV24-1 and TRBJ2-2; 8 nucleotides agree with TRBD2. Unmatched junction bases numbered 3, after V lost 4 bases and J lost 3 bases. This CDR3 spans 15 amino acids. Germline CDR1 and CDR2: KGHDR and SFDVKD.

The DNA of the CDR3 is TGTGCCAGCAGAAGGTCAGAGGTATCCTACAATGAGCAGTTCTTC. Its protein is CASRRSEVSYNEQFF. This chain connects TRBV3-1 (or the pseudogene TRBV3-2) to TRBJ2-1; D not resolved. CDR1 and CDR2 from the germline V gene are LGHDT and YNNKEL (reference sequence). V lost 6 bases and J 1 base, leaving 13 bases between the germline ends. This CDR3 is built from 15 residues.

The chain couples TRBV7-2 to TRBJ2-1; the D gene is possibly TRBD2 (5 bases). Trimming shortened V by 4 bases and J by 9 bases, and 16 bases separated the two germline ends. Germline loops: CDR1 SGHTA, CDR2 FQGNSA. This CDR3 spans 14 amino acids. In DNA, the CDR3 is TGTGCCAGCAGCTCCCCGGGATCCCTGGTTGAGCAGTTCTTC. This gives the protein CASSSPGSLVEQFF.

CDR3 loop: CASSQVGGREQETQYF. The CDR3 DNA reads TGCGCCAGCAGCCAAGTAGGGGGGAGGGAACAAGAGACCCAGTACTTC. The chain uses TRBV4-1 and TRBJ2-5; the D gene is possibly TRBD2 (7 bases). The CDR3 runs to 16 residues. Germline-derived CDR1 and CDR2 are MGHRA and YSYEKL. V was trimmed by 1 base and J by 2 bases, leaving 14 bases between them.